These T cell receptor beta chains were read from a single sample in a study of shared clonotypes between healthy human individuals. TCRdb's copy holds only in-frame clones and misses some; the assay was immunoSEQ multiplex PCR. The sample includes approximately 2,200,000 clones, about 93% of them seen just once. The specimen sequenced was naive CD8+ T cells from PBMCs. These receptors all come from a man aged 18 to 30 in good health. Some clones in this sample may be carry-over from other donors' samples. CDR3s include the opening cysteine and the closing phenylalanine or tryptophan. D genes are given only for firm matches. Clone size is stated in some rows and not others, as once, few, many or a class when expanded.

clone_size: .; v_call: TRBV19; j_call: TRBJ1-1; d_call: .; cdr3_aa: CASSPRIGGAEAFF; cdr3_nt: TGTGCCAGTAGTCCCCGTATCGGCGGGGCTGAAGCTTTCTTT
clone_size: .; v_call: TRBV10-2; j_call: TRBJ2-7; d_call: .; cdr3_aa: CASSESRGHEQYF; cdr3_nt: TGCGCCAGCAGTGAGTCGAGGGGCCACGAGCAGTACTTC
clone_size: .; v_call: TRBV4-1; j_call: TRBJ2-1; d_call: TRBD2; cdr3_aa: CASSLRLAGAYNEQFF; cdr3_nt: TGCGCCAGCAGCCTACGACTAGCGGGAGCCTACAATGAGCAGTTCTTC
clone_size: .; v_call: TRBV6-5; j_call: TRBJ1-2; d_call: .; cdr3_aa: CAIAASGYTF; cdr3_nt: TGTGCCATCGCAGCTAGTGGCTACACCTTC
clone_size: .; v_call: TRBV2; j_call: TRBJ2-2; d_call: TRBD2; cdr3_aa: CASSWLAANTGELFF; cdr3_nt: TGTGCCAGCAGCTGGCTAGCGGCGAACACCGGGGAGCTGTTTTTT
clone_size: .; v_call: TRBV7-7; j_call: TRBJ2-5; d_call: TRBD1; cdr3_aa: CASSSRTGGRHETQYF; cdr3_nt: TGTGCCAGCAGCTCCCGGACAGGGGGCAGGCACGAGACCCAGTACTTC
clone_size: .; v_call: TRBV19; j_call: TRBJ2-7; d_call: .; cdr3_aa: CASSISRAYEQYF; cdr3_nt: TGTGCCAGTAGTATTTCCCGAGCCTACGAGCAGTACTTC
clone_size: .; v_call: TRBV9; j_call: TRBJ2-1; d_call: TRBD1; cdr3_aa: CASSTTMDRVLGNEQFF; cdr3_nt: TGTGCCAGCAGCACAACAATGGACAGGGTGCTGGGCAATGAGCAGTTCTTC
clone_size: few; v_call: TRBV5-1; j_call: TRBJ1-2; d_call: .; cdr3_aa: CASSSARTYGYTF; cdr3_nt: TGCGCCAGCAGCTCAGCACGGACCTATGGCTACACCTTC
clone_size: .; v_call: TRBV27; j_call: TRBJ1-2; d_call: .; cdr3_aa: CASSFFPPEAVSGYTF; cdr3_nt: TGTGCCAGCAGTTTCTTCCCCCCGGAGGCGGTCTCTGGCTACACCTTC
clone_size: .; v_call: TRBV28; j_call: TRBJ2-1; d_call: TRBD2; cdr3_aa: CATLGTSGLTSSYNEQFF; cdr3_nt: TGTGCCACTCTCGGGACTAGCGGTCTTACAAGCTCCTACAATGAGCAGTTCTTC
clone_size: .; v_call: TRBV9; j_call: TRBJ1-2; d_call: TRBD1; cdr3_aa: CASSEAGTGVGGYTF; cdr3_nt: TGTGCCAGCAGCGAAGCCGGGACAGGGGTCGGAGGCTACACCTTC
clone_size: .; v_call: TRBV5-1; j_call: TRBJ2-7; d_call: TRBD2; cdr3_aa: CASRGRAYEQYF; cdr3_nt: TGCGCCAGCAGAGGGAGGGCCTACGAGCAGTACTTC
clone_size: once; v_call: TRBV9; j_call: TRBJ2-5; d_call: .; cdr3_aa: CASSVEGTFQETQYF; cdr3_nt: TGTGCCAGCAGCGTAGAAGGGACCTTTCAAGAGACCCAGTACTTC
clone_size: .; v_call: TRBV5-1; j_call: TRBJ1-2; d_call: .; cdr3_aa: CASSLVLGDGYTF; cdr3_nt: TGCGCCAGCAGCTTGGTTCTAGGGGATGGCTACACCTTC
clone_size: .; v_call: TRBV5-6; j_call: TRBJ2-7; d_call: .; cdr3_aa: CASSLALLVYEQYF; cdr3_nt: TGTGCCAGCAGCTTGGCCCTTTTGGTGTACGAGCAGTACTTC
clone_size: .; v_call: TRBV15; j_call: TRBJ2-7; d_call: .; cdr3_aa: CATSRARGGTYEQYF; cdr3_nt: TGTGCCACCAGCAGAGCCAGGGGTGGAACCTACGAGCAGTACTTC
clone_size: .; v_call: TRBV5-1; j_call: TRBJ2-1; d_call: TRBD2; cdr3_aa: CASSLGSLLGTSAYNEQFF; cdr3_nt: TGCGCCAGCAGCCTCGGGTCGTTACTGGGGACTAGCGCATACAATGAGCAGTTCTTC
clone_size: once; v_call: TRBV5-5; j_call: TRBJ1-3; d_call: TRBD1; cdr3_aa: CASSAGQVRYSGNTIYF; cdr3_nt: TGTGCCAGCAGCGCCGGACAGGTTCGCTACTCTGGAAACACCATATATTTT
clone_size: .; v_call: TRBV19; j_call: TRBJ1-1; d_call: TRBD1; cdr3_aa: CASSIDRGGRTEAFF; cdr3_nt: TGTGCCAGTAGTATAGACAGGGGGGGAAGAACTGAAGCTTTCTTT
clone_size: .; v_call: TRBV27; j_call: TRBJ2-1; d_call: .; cdr3_aa: CASSPATEFRSYNEQFF; cdr3_nt: TGTGCCAGCAGTCCCGCAACGGAGTTCCGCTCCTACAATGAGCAGTTCTTC
clone_size: .; v_call: TRBV5-8; j_call: TRBJ1-2; d_call: TRBD1; cdr3_aa: CASTFLTRTGPNYGYTF; cdr3_nt: TGTGCCAGCACCTTCCTTACACGGACAGGGCCCAACTATGGCTACACCTTC
clone_size: .; v_call: TRBV9; j_call: TRBJ1-4; d_call: .; cdr3_aa: CASSFGGVSDEKLFF; cdr3_nt: TGTGCCAGCAGCTTTGGGGGGGTGTCGGATGAAAAACTGTTTTTT
clone_size: once; v_call: TRBV25-1; j_call: TRBJ1-6; d_call: .; cdr3_aa: CASSEYPADNSPLHF; cdr3_nt: TGTGCCAGCAGTGAATATCCCGCTGATAATTCACCCCTCCACTTT
clone_size: .; v_call: TRBV7-3; j_call: TRBJ2-4; d_call: .; cdr3_aa: CASSLGPSKNIQYF; cdr3_nt: TGTGCCAGCAGCTTGGGCCCGTCCAAAAACATTCAGTACTTC
clone_size: once; v_call: TRBV9; j_call: TRBJ1-3; d_call: .; cdr3_aa: CASSPNANTIYF; cdr3_nt: TGTGCCAGCAGCCCTAATGCTAACACCATATATTTT
clone_size: .; v_call: TRBV7-9; j_call: TRBJ1-2; d_call: TRBD1; cdr3_aa: CASSLPGTEVYGYTF; cdr3_nt: TGTGCCAGCAGCTTACCCGGGACAGAAGTCTATGGCTACACCTTC
clone_size: .; v_call: TRBV10-3; j_call: TRBJ1-2; d_call: TRBD1; cdr3_aa: CAILPDRVGSYGYTF; cdr3_nt: TGTGCCATCCTTCCCGACAGGGTAGGGTCTTATGGCTACACCTTC
clone_size: .; v_call: TRBV4-1; j_call: TRBJ2-7; d_call: TRBD2; cdr3_aa: CASSQGLAASYEQYF; cdr3_nt: TGCGCCAGCAGCCAAGGACTAGCGGCGTCCTACGAGCAGTACTTC
clone_size: .; v_call: TRBV5-6; j_call: TRBJ1-2; d_call: TRBD1; cdr3_aa: CASRRGTGETFNYGYTF; cdr3_nt: TGTGCCAGCAGGCGAGGGACAGGGGAGACTTTCAACTATGGCTACACCTTC
clone_size: .; v_call: TRBV2; j_call: TRBJ2-2; d_call: TRBD2; cdr3_aa: CASSRAGGGTGELFF; cdr3_nt: TGTGCCAGCAGTAGAGCGGGAGGCGGCACCGGGGAGCTGTTTTTT
clone_size: .; v_call: TRBV5-5; j_call: TRBJ2-7; d_call: .; cdr3_aa: CASSLELSGAGYEQYF; cdr3_nt: TGTGCCAGCAGCTTGGAGTTGAGCGGAGCCGGGTACGAGCAGTACTTC
clone_size: .; v_call: TRBV7-9; j_call: TRBJ2-3; d_call: TRBD2; cdr3_aa: CASSTKPSGSADTQYF; cdr3_nt: TGTGCCAGCAGCACGAAGCCTAGCGGGAGTGCAGATACGCAGTATTTT
clone_size: .; v_call: TRBV9; j_call: TRBJ2-3; d_call: .; cdr3_aa: CASSGDDAGDTQYF; cdr3_nt: TGTGCCAGCAGCGGAGACGATGCGGGTGATACGCAGTATTTT
clone_size: once; v_call: TRBV11-1; j_call: TRBJ2-7; d_call: .; cdr3_aa: CASSFRRDPYEQYF; cdr3_nt: TGTGCCAGCAGCTTTAGGCGGGACCCCTACGAGCAGTACTTC
clone_size: .; v_call: TRBV19; j_call: TRBJ2-2; d_call: TRBD2; cdr3_aa: CASSQGLAGGPGELFF; cdr3_nt: TGTGCCAGTAGTCAGGGACTAGCGGGAGGTCCCGGGGAGCTGTTTTTT
clone_size: .; v_call: TRBV18; j_call: TRBJ2-6; d_call: .; cdr3_aa: CASSEERNFFGSPDSGANVLTF; cdr3_nt: TGTGCCAGCTCAGAAGAGAGGAATTTTTTCGGCAGCCCAGACTCTGGGGCCAACGTCCTGACTTTC
clone_size: .; v_call: TRBV7-9; j_call: TRBJ2-7; d_call: .; cdr3_aa: CASSPPLTYEQYF; cdr3_nt: TGTGCCAGCAGCCCCCCCCTCACCTACGAGCAGTACTTC
clone_size: .; v_call: TRBV6-1; j_call: TRBJ1-1; d_call: .; cdr3_aa: CASSYSGGNTEAFF; cdr3_nt: TGTGCCAGCAGCTACAGCGGGGGGAACACTGAAGCTTTCTTT
clone_size: .; v_call: TRBV5-5; j_call: TRBJ2-7; d_call: .; cdr3_aa: CASSLVSGLSYEQYF; cdr3_nt: TGTGCCAGCAGCTTGGTGAGCGGACTTTCCTACGAGCAGTACTTC
clone_size: once; v_call: TRBV5-1; j_call: TRBJ1-2; d_call: TRBD1; cdr3_aa: CASSLTGGGYTF; cdr3_nt: TGCGCCAGCAGCTTGACAGGGGGAGGCTACACCTTC
clone_size: .; v_call: TRBV7-9; j_call: TRBJ2-7; d_call: .; cdr3_aa: CASSLRGYEQYF; cdr3_nt: TGTGCCAGCAGCCTTCGTGGCTACGAGCAGTACTTC
clone_size: .; v_call: TRBV30; j_call: TRBJ2-1; d_call: .; cdr3_aa: CAWSLAGRNEQFF; cdr3_nt: TGTGCCTGGAGCTTGGCCGGACGGAATGAGCAGTTCTTC
clone_size: .; v_call: TRBV7-9; j_call: TRBJ1-1; d_call: TRBD1; cdr3_aa: CASSFTGGVNTEAFF; cdr3_nt: TGTGCCAGCAGCTTTACAGGGGGCGTGAACACTGAAGCTTTCTTT
clone_size: .; v_call: TRBV7-3; j_call: TRBJ2-5; d_call: TRBD2; cdr3_aa: CASSLGTSGRTETQYF; cdr3_nt: TGTGCCAGCAGCTTAGGCACTAGCGGGAGAACAGAGACCCAGTACTTC
clone_size: .; v_call: TRBV7-9; j_call: TRBJ2-5; d_call: TRBD1; cdr3_aa: CASSFFGTEETQYF; cdr3_nt: TGTGCCAGCAGCTTTTTTGGGACAGAAGAGACCCAGTACTTC
clone_size: .; v_call: TRBV14; j_call: TRBJ1-2; d_call: .; cdr3_aa: CASSQGANYGYTF; cdr3_nt: TGTGCCAGCAGCCAGGGGGCCAACTATGGCTACACCTTC
clone_size: .; v_call: TRBV9; j_call: TRBJ2-7; d_call: TRBD1; cdr3_aa: CASSVKAEGTGAYEQYF; cdr3_nt: TGTGCCAGCAGCGTAAAGGCTGAGGGGACAGGGGCCTACGAGCAGTACTTC
clone_size: once; v_call: TRBV7-8; j_call: TRBJ1-1; d_call: .; cdr3_aa: CASSLAPGAKVGTEAFF; cdr3_nt: TGTGCCAGCAGCTTAGCGCCGGGGGCCAAGGTGGGAACTGAAGCTTTCTTT
clone_size: .; v_call: TRBV5-8; j_call: TRBJ2-7; d_call: .; cdr3_aa: CASSFTGNSYEQYF; cdr3_nt: TGTGCCAGCAGCTTTACAGGGAACTCCTACGAGCAGTACTTC
clone_size: .; v_call: TRBV28; j_call: TRBJ2-7; d_call: .; cdr3_aa: CASSFIRGRAYEQYF; cdr3_nt: TGTGCCAGCAGTTTTATCAGGGGTCGAGCCTACGAGCAGTACTTC
clone_size: .; v_call: TRBV10-3; j_call: TRBJ2-7; d_call: TRBD1; cdr3_aa: CAIRRDRGLSYEQYF; cdr3_nt: TGTGCCATCAGACGGGACAGGGGCCTCTCCTACGAGCAGTACTTC
clone_size: .; v_call: TRBV7-9; j_call: TRBJ2-1; d_call: TRBD2; cdr3_aa: CASSLGSLAALTYNEQFF; cdr3_nt: TGTGCCAGCAGCTTAGGGTCACTAGCGGCCCTCACCTACAATGAGCAGTTCTTC
clone_size: .; v_call: TRBV28; j_call: TRBJ2-5; d_call: TRBD1; cdr3_aa: CASSWTGEQETQYF; cdr3_nt: TGTGCCAGCAGTTGGACAGGGGAACAAGAGACCCAGTACTTC
clone_size: .; v_call: TRBV10-3; j_call: TRBJ2-7; d_call: TRBD1; cdr3_aa: CAISRGQYEQYF; cdr3_nt: TGTGCCATCAGTAGGGGGCAGTACGAGCAGTACTTC